The following is a TCR beta chain sequence with its context. Its antigen remains unknown. Germline is not matched at one junction end, which may reflect a read error. Study conclusions and caveats: Tumor Tregs overlapped most with tumor, then blood, naive CD4+ cells. Tumor memory CD4+ T cell TCR gene usage clustered with blood and lymph node memory CD4+ cells and lymph node naive CD4+ cells. The larger-cohort validation was restricted to a single TCR beta V-J rearrangement rather than whole repertoires.

TCRdb re-derived calls from the 5' RACE reads in MiXCR, one entry per CDR3 protein. The profile shows some 30,000 distinct CDR3 sequences, 26% of them singletons. The CDR3 extends over 17 amino acids. Germline values: CDR1 SGHRS, CDR2 YFSETQ. This chain uses TRBV5-1 with TRBJ2-5; D possibly uses TRBD1 or TRBD2 (5 bases each). This TCR came from a female donor with breast cancer. The sample consisted of naive CD4+ T cells sorted from a lymph node. Subset given: naive CD4+ T cells, CD4+CD45RA+CD25-. The CDR3 spells CASSFGTRGEGQETHYF. The CDR3 nucleotides read TGCGCCAGCAGCTTCGGCACGAGGGGCGAGGGTCAAGAGACCCATTACTTC.